These 8 T cell receptor beta chains were all obtained from the same sample, sequenced in a study of blood T cell repertoires in COVID-19 (dated by TCRdb to about 2020). The library came from the immunoSEQ multiplex PCR assay. TCRdb holds this immuneACCESS table with in-frame rearrangements only. Some clones are missing; in checked studies, unresolved V genes explain under half, and the rest has no known cause. Here the sample has a few hundred thousand clones; approximately 90% occur a single time. The top ten clonotypes cover under 8% of the sample. Sample: peripheral blood. Every receptor here comes from a woman between 25 and 40 years old who had recovered from COVID-19.

CDR3 residues: CAWSAGTGGRAFF. In DNA form, the CDR3 reads TGTGCCTGGAGTGCCGGGACAGGGGGCCGAGCTTTCTTT. The V gene is TRBV30, the J gene TRBJ1-1, with TRBD1 matching 12 bases. After removal of 1 base from V and 10 bases from J, the junction contained 4 bases not matched to a gene. The germline V gene encodes CDR1 GTSNPN and CDR2 SVGIG (reference sequence). The CDR3 has 13 amino acids. The variable domain in full, with the rest retrieved from reference TRBV30 and TRBJ1-1, is SQTIHQWPATLVQPVGSPLSLECTVEGTSNPNLYWYRQAAGRGLQLLFYSVGIGQISSEVPQNLSASRPQDRQFILSSKKLLLSDSGFYLCAWSAGTGGRAFFGQGTRLTVV.

The rearrangement links TRBV5-1 to TRBJ2-1; D gene ambiguous. The length of the CDR3 is 15 residues. Germline values: CDR1 SGHRS, CDR2 YFSETQ. Trimming removed 3 bases from V and 4 bases from J, with 14 bases in between. This chain's CDR3 is CASSSLGEPYNEQFF. CDR3 DNA sequence: TGCGCCAGCAGCTCCCTAGGAGAACCTTACAATGAGCAGTTCTTC.

This clone was seen once. The rearrangement joins TRBV3-1 (or the pseudogene TRBV3-2) to TRBJ1-5; the D gene is possibly TRBD1 (5 bases). Trimming took off 5 bases at V and 3 bases at J, with 11 bases between the two ends. There are 14 residues in the CDR3. CDR1 and CDR2 (germline): LGHDT, YNNKEL (reference sequence). The CDR3 coding sequence is TGTGCCAGCAGCTCACAGGTAAACAATCAGCCCCAGCATTTT. Its translation is CASSSQVNNQPQHF.

The chain uses TRBV4-3 and TRBJ1-2; the D is unclear. V was trimmed by 0 bases and J by 5 bases, leaving 10 bases between them. CDR1 and CDR2 from the germline V gene are LGHNA and YSLEER. This CDR3 spans 14 amino acids. The CDR3 region is CASSQDHPGYGYTF. In DNA, the CDR3 is TGCGCCAGCAGCCAAGATCATCCGGGGTATGGCTACACCTTC.

This clone came up a few times. The V gene is TRBV2, the J gene TRBJ1-1, with D possibly being TRBD1 (6 bases). Germline CDR1 and CDR2: SNHLY and FYNNEI. Trimming took off 6 bases at V and 4 bases at J, with 12 bases between the two ends. The CDR3 spans 13 residues. CDR3 loop: CASRKEGGTEAFF. The CDR3 DNA reads as TGTGCCAGCAGAAAAGAAGGGGGCACTGAAGCTTTCTTT.

The V and J genes are TRBV6-6 and TRBJ2-7; tentatively, D is TRBD1 (6 bases). The V end lost 6 bases, the J end lost 5 bases, and 14 bases lay between the germline ends. Per germline, CDR1 MNHNY and CDR2 SVGAGI (reference sequence). This CDR3 spans 13 amino acids. In DNA, the CDR3 is TGTGCCAGCAGACACACAGGGTTCAACGAGCAGTACTTC. Protein: CASRHTGFNEQYF.

V is TRBV11-3 and J is TRBJ2-2; D not certain. V was trimmed by 5 bases and J by 7 bases, leaving 11 bases between them. The CDR3 is made up of 13 amino acids. Looked up from germline, CDR1 is SGHNT and CDR2 is YENEEA. The chain's CDR3 is CASSLVGNGELFF. The CDR3 bases are TGTGCCAGCAGCCTAGTCGGTAACGGGGAGCTGTTTTTT.

This rearrangement joins TRBV15 to TRBJ2-6, with 7 bases lining up with TRBD1. Germline lookup yields CDR1 LNHNV and CDR2 YYDKDF (reference sequence). V lost 3 bases, J lost 0 bases, and 11 bases stayed unmatched. CDR3 length equals 19 residues. The CDR3 sequence: CATSSFLGQDVSGANVLTF. Written as DNA, the CDR3 is TGTGCCACCAGCAGCTTCCTTGGACAGGACGTCTCTGGGGCCAACGTCCTGACTTTC.